This TCR beta chain was recorded in a study of T-cell reconstitution after alpha-beta-depleted transplantation in children. Preparing the TCRbeta library involved the use of unique molecular identifiers. One entry per CDR3 protein, called by TCRdb with MiXCR from the PCR reads. Seen here are over 400,000 distinct CDR3 sequences, roughly an eighth observed once, and the top ten hold about 5%. At least ten counts were recorded for this clonotype. This CDR3 region has 16 residues. Germline lookup yields CDR1 LGHNA and CDR2 YSLEER. V lost 1 base to trimming and J lost 3 bases; unmatched junction nucleotides: 2.

The sequence was collected from a human donor who donated a stem cell graft to a child with combined immunodeficiency. The V and J genes are TRBV4-3 and TRBJ2-3, with 12 bases matching TRBD2. Sequences were derived from PBMCs from the stem cell graft donor, sampled from the stem cell graft. This chain's CDR3 is CASSQGTSGVTDTQYF. DNA for the CDR3: TGCGCCAGCAGCCAAGGGACTAGCGGGGTAACAGATACGCAGTATTTT.